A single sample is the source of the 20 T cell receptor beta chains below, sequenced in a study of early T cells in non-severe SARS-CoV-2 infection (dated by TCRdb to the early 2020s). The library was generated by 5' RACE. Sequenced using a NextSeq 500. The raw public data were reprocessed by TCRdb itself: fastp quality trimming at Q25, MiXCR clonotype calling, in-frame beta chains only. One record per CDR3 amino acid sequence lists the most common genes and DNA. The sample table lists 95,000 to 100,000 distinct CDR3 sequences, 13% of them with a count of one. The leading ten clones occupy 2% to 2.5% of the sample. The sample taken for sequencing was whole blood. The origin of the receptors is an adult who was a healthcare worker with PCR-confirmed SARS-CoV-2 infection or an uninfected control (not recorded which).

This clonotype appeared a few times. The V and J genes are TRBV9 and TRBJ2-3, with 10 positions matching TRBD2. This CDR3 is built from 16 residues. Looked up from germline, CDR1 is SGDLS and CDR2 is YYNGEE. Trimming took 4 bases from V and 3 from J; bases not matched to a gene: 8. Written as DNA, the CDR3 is TGTGCCAGCAGCATAAGCGGGGGGGCCAAGACAGATACGCAGTATTTT. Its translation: CASSISGGAKTDTQYF.

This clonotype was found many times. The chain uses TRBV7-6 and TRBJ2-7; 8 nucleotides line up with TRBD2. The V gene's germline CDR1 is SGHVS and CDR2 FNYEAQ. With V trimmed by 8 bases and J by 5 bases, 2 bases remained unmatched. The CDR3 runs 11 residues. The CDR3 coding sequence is TGTGCCAGCGCAGCGGGGGACGAGCAGTACTTC. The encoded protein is CASAAGDEQYF.

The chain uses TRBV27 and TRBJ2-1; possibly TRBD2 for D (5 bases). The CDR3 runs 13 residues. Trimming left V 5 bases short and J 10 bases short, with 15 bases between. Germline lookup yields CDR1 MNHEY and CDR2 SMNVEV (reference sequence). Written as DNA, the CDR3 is TGTGCCAGCAGTCCTAACTATTCGGGAGAGCAGTTCTTC. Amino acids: CASSPNYSGEQFF.

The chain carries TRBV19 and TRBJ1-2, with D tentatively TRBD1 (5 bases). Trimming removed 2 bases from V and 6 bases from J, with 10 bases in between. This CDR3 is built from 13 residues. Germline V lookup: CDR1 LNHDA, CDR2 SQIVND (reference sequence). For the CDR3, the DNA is TGTGCCAGTAGTATACAGGGTGTCCATGGCTACACCTTC. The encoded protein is CASSIQGVHGYTF.

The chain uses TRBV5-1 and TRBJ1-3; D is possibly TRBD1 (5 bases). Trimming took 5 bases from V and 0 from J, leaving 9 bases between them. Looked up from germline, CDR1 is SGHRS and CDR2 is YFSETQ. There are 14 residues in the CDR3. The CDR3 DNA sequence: TGCGCCAGCAGAAAGGGGAGCTCTGGAAACACCATATATTTT. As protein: CASRKGSSGNTIYF. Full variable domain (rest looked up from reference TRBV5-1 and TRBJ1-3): KAGVTQTPRYLIKTRGQQVTLSCSPISGHRSVSWYQQTPGQGLQFLFEYFSETQRNKGNFPGRFSGRQFSNSRSEMNVSTLELGDSALYLCASRKGSSGNTIYFGEGSWLTVV.

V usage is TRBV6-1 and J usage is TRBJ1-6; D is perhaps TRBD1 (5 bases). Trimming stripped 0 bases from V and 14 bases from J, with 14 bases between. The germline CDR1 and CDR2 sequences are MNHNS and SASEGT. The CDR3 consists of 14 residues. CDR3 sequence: CASSEASWGGTLHF. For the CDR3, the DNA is TGTGCCAGCAGTGAAGCGTCCTGGGGCGGGACCCTCCACTTT.

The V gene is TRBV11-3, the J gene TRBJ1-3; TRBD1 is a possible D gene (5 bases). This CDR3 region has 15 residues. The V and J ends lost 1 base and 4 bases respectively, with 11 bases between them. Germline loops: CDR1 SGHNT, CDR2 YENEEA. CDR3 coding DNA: TGTGCCAGCAGCTTAGGGGGGACGGAAGGAAACACCATATATTTT. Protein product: CASSLGGTEGNTIYF.

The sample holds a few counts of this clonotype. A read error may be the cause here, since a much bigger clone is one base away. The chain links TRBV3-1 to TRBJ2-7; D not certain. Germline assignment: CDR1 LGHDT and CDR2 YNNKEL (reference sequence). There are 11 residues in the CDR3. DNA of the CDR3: TGTGCCGGCAGCCGTTCCTACGAGCAGTACTTC. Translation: CAGSRSYEQYF.

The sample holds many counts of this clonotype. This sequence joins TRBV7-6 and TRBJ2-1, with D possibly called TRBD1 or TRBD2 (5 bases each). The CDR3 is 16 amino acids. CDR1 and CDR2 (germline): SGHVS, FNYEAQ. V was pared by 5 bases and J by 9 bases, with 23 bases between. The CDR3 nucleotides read TGTGCCAGCAGCCCTCGGACACCCAAGGGGAGTAGTGAGCAGTTCTTC. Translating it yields CASSPRTPKGSSEQFF.

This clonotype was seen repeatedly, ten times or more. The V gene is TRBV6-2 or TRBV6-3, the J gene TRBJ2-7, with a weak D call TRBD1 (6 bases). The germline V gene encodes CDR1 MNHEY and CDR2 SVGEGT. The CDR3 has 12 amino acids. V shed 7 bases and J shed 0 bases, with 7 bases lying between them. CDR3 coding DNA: TGTGCCAGCAACAGGGCCTCCTACGAGCAGTACTTC. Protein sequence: CASNRASYEQYF.

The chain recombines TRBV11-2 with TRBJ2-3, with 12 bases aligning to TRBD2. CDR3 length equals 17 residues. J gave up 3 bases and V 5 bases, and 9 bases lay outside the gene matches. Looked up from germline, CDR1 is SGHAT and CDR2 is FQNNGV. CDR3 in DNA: TGTGCCAGCAGCCCCCAACTAGCGGGGGGTGGGACAGATACGCAGTATTTT. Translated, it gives CASSPQLAGGGTDTQYF.

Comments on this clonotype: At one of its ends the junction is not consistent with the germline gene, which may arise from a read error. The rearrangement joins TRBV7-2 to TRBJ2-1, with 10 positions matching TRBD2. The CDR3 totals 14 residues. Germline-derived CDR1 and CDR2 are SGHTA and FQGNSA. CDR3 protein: CASNLAGGLNEQFF. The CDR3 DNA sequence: TGTGCCAGCAACTTAGCGGGGGGACTTAATGAGCAGTTCTTC. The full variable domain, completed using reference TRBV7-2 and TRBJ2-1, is GAGVSQSPSNKVTEKGKDVELRCDPISGHTALYWYRQSLGQGLEFLIYFQGNSAPDKSGLPSDRFSAERTGGSVSTLTIQRTQQEDSAVYLCASNLAGGLNEQFFGPGTRLTVL.

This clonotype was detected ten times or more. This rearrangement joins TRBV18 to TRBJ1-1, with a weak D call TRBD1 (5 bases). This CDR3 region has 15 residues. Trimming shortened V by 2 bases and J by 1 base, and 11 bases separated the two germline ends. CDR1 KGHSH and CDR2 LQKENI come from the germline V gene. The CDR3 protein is CASSPSGTPNTEAFF. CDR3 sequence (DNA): TGTGCCAGCTCACCATCCGGGACGCCGAACACTGAAGCTTTCTTT.

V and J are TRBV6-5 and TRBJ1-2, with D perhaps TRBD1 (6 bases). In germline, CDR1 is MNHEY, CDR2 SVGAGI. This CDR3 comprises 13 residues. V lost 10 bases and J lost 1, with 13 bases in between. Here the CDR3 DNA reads TGTGCCACCCGACAGGTGTTTAACTATGGCTACACCTTC. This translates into CATRQVFNYGYTF.

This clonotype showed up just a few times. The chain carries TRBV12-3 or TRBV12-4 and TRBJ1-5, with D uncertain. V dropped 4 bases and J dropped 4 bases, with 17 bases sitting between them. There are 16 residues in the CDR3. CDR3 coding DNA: TGTGCCAGCAGTTCGTATCCTGCAGGTGATAATCAGCCCCAGCATTTT. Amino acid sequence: CASSSYPAGDNQPQHF.

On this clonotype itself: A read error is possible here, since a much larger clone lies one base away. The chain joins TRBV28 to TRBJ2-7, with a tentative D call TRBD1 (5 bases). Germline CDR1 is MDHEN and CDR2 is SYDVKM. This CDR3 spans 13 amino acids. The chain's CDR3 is CASSLGARYEQCF. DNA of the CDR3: TGTGCCAGCAGTTTAGGGGCCCGCTACGAGCAGTGCTTC.

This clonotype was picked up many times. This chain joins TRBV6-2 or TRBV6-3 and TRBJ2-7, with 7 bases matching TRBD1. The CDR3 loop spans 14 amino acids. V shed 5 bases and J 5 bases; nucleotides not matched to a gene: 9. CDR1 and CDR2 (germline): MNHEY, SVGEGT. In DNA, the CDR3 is TGTGCCAGCAGTGCCGGGACAGAGACCAACGAGCAGTACTTC. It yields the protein CASSAGTETNEQYF.

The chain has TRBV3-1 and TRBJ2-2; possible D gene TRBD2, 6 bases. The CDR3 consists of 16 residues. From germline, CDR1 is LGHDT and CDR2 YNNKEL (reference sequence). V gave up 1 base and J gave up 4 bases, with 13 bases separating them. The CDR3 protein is CASSQGSGVSTGELFF. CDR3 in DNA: TGTGCCAGCAGCCAAGGGTCGGGAGTGTCCACCGGGGAGCTGTTTTTT.

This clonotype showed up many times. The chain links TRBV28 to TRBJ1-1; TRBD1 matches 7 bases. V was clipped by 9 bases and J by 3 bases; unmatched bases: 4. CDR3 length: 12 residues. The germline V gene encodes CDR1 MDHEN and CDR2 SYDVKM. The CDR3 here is CASRDSYTEAFF. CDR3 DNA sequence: TGTGCCAGTCGGGACAGCTACACTGAAGCTTTCTTT.

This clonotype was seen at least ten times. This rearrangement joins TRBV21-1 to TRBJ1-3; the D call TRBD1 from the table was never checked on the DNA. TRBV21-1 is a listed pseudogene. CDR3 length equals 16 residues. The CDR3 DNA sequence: TGTGCCAGCAGCAAAGGGACAGGTACCACTGGAAACACCATATATTTT. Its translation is CASSKGTGTTGNTIYF.